The subject of this entry is one T cell receptor (beta chain). As yet, its antigen is unknown. CD8+ and CD4+ T cells circulating in blood were sequenced for TCR beta. These data originate in a study of CD8 T cells in Susac syndrome. RNA amounts of about 0.5 to 1 ug underwent reverse transcription with random hexamers. Amplification of TCR beta CDR3 across 54 Vbeta and 13 Jbeta was performed with immunoSEQ multiplex PCR. TCRdb re-called the immunoSEQ multiplex PCR reads with MiXCR, one entry per CDR3 protein. The sample has more than 150,000 distinct CDR3 sequences, around 94% seen once. Study-level results: By the study's own acknowledgment, its TCR sequencing and HLA analysis included relatively few individuals.

V was trimmed by 1 base and J by 8 bases, leaving 15 bases between them. The CDR3 runs to 15 residues. Germline CDR1 is KGHSH and CDR2 is LQKENI. Specimen: CD4+ T cells from PBMCs. The clonotype comes from a human donor in good health. V is TRBV18 and J is TRBJ1-5, with no clear D. Here the CDR3 DNA reads TGTGCCAGCTCACCACAGGAGGCCAAGCTTGAGCCCCAGCATTTT. It translates to CASSPQEAKLEPQHF.